This entry lists 19 T cell receptor beta chains sequenced from one sample in a study of graft-versus-host responses after intestinal transplantation. No antigen has been identified for these receptors. The assay was immunoSEQ multiplex PCR, and TCRdb's table has in-frame clones only and misses some. The repertoire holds tens of thousands of clones, with roughly 90% as singletons. Sequences were derived from unstimulated CD8+ T cells sorted from spleen or lymph node cells, sampled before transplant. Source of these receptors: a human donor who was the organ donor for an intestinal transplant.

V is TRBV10-3 and J is TRBJ2-7; 8 nucleotides agree with TRBD1. The germline gives CDR1 ENHRY, CDR2 SYGVKD. V shed 1 base, J shed 1 base, and the junction held 6 bases outside the gene matches. The CDR3 covers 16 residues. This CDR3 reads CAISEYWTGWSYEQYF. For the CDR3, the DNA is TGTGCCATCAGTGAGTATTGGACAGGGTGGTCCTACGAGCAGTACTTC.

J is TRBJ2-1 and V is TRBV30; D is undetermined. This CDR3 is built from 12 residues. CDR1 is GTSNPN and CDR2 is SVGIG in the germline V gene (reference sequence). Trimming shortened V by 0 bases and J by 7 bases, and 7 bases separated the two germline ends. CDR3: CAWSVTGNEQFF. The CDR3 DNA reads as TGTGCCTGGAGTGTAACCGGGAATGAGCAGTTCTTC.

This chain links TRBV2 with TRBJ1-1; D gene unclear. The V gene's germline CDR1 is SNHLY and CDR2 FYNNEI. The CDR3 loop spans 13 amino acids. V was cut by 8 bases and J by 1 base, with 11 bases left in between. CDR3 DNA: TGTGCCAGCCTGGGTGCGGAGAACACTGAAGCTTTCTTT. Protein: CASLGAENTEAFF.

The rearrangement links TRBV19 to TRBJ2-7; no clear D gene. Between the trimmed V and J ends, which lost 3 bases and 3 bases, there was a span of 15 bases. The CDR3 totals 15 residues. CDR1 is LNHDA and CDR2 is SQIVND in the germline V gene (reference sequence). The CDR3 sequence is CASSISSSNYYEQYF. CDR3 coding DNA: TGTGCCAGTAGTATCTCTTCCAGCAACTACTACGAGCAGTACTTC.

The rearrangement uses TRBV2 and TRBJ1-1, with D possibly TRBD1 on 5 matching bases. Germline V gives CDR1 SNHLY, CDR2 FYNNEI. V lost 1 base and J 7 bases, leaving 19 bases between the germline ends. There are 16 residues in the CDR3. The CDR3 loop reads CASSEVRWPGIFEAFF. The CDR3 DNA reads TGTGCCAGCAGTGAAGTTCGTTGGCCAGGGATTTTTGAAGCTTTCTTT.

The CDR3 region has the DNA TGTGCCAGCAGTTTTTGGGCAGGGCGCCCCTACGAGCAGTACTTC. This translates into CASSFWAGRPYEQYF. V is TRBV27 and J is TRBJ2-7; tentative D call: TRBD1 (5 bases). V shed 3 bases and J shed 2 bases, with 14 bases lying between them. This CDR3 has 15 amino acids. Germline loops: CDR1 MNHEY, CDR2 SMNVEV (reference sequence).

V gene TRBV5-5 combines with J gene TRBJ2-1; TRBD1 might be the D (6 bases). Germline CDR1 and CDR2: SGHKS and YYEKEE (reference sequence). The CDR3 runs to 15 residues. Trimming took off 2 bases at V and 4 bases at J, with 13 bases between the two ends. The CDR3 loop is CASSFGTPAYNEQFF. DNA of the CDR3: TGTGCCAGCAGCTTCGGGACACCAGCATACAATGAGCAGTTCTTC.

Comments on this clone: The identical CDR3 is also encoded by other nucleotide sequences in the sample. V is TRBV28 and J is TRBJ1-1, with D hard to call. The CDR3 has 13 residues. Germline V gene lookup returns CDR1 MDHEN and CDR2 SYDVKM. Trimming took off 3 bases at V and 1 base at J, with 6 bases between the two ends. The CDR3 nucleotides read TGTGCCAGCAGTTTGCGAGAGAACACTGAAGCTTTCTTT. It encodes CASSLRENTEAFF.

The rearrangement uses TRBV5-6 and TRBJ2-7, with D hard to call. V was trimmed by 0 bases and J by 5 bases, leaving 12 bases between them. Germline V gene data show CDR1 as SGHDT and CDR2 as YYEEEE. This CDR3 has 14 residues. The CDR3 protein is CASSLGGLNHEQYF. As DNA, the CDR3 is TGTGCCAGCAGCTTGGGAGGTTTGAACCACGAGCAGTACTTC.

The chain links TRBV5-5 to TRBJ1-2, with TRBD1 matching over 10 bases. CDR1 and CDR2 (germline): SGHKS, YYEKEE (reference sequence). The CDR3 has 14 residues. Trimming at V came to 3 bases and at J to 4 bases, leaving 3 bases not matched to a gene. CDR3 coding DNA: TGTGCCAGCAGCTGGGGACAGGGGATCTATGGCTACACCTTC. It translates to CASSWGQGIYGYTF.

J is TRBJ2-7 and V is TRBV5-5; TRBD2 matches 9 bases. CDR3 length: 15 residues. Germline V gene lookup returns CDR1 SGHKS and CDR2 YYEKEE (reference sequence). V lost 7 bases, J lost 0 bases, and 8 bases stayed unmatched. DNA for the CDR3: TGTGCCAGCCAACTAGCGGGTCAAAGCTCCTACGAGCAGTACTTC. This translates into CASQLAGQSSYEQYF.

This sequence joins TRBV28 and TRBJ2-7; weak D call: TRBD1 (5 bases). In germline, CDR1 is MDHEN, CDR2 SYDVKM. V lost 6 bases and J lost 0, with 15 bases in between. The CDR3 covers 15 residues. CDR3 sequence reads: CASSVQGPASYEQYF. CDR3 in DNA: TGTGCCAGCAGCGTCCAGGGCCCCGCCTCCTACGAGCAGTACTTC.

This chain joins TRBV5-1 and TRBJ2-2; TRBD1 agrees at 8 bases. CDR1 is SGHRS, CDR2 YFSETQ, per germline. V lost 0 bases and J lost 7; bases outside the gene matches: 5. The CDR3 is made up of 15 amino acids. CDR3 coding DNA: TGCGCCAGCAGCTTGGCCCAGGGGGCCCACGGGGAGCTGTTTTTT. It specifies CASSLAQGAHGELFF.

The CDR3 loop reads CASSLGGLAVHNEQFF. Here the CDR3 DNA reads TGTGCCAGCAGCTTAGGGGGACTAGCGGTTCACAATGAGCAGTTCTTC. The chain links TRBV11-2 to TRBJ2-1; 11 nucleotides align to TRBD2. CDR3 size: 16 residues. Germline trimming cut 1 base from V and 5 bases from J; bases unmatched to any gene: 4. Germline V gene sequence: CDR1 SGHAT, CDR2 FQNNGV.

The chain is built from TRBV9 and TRBJ2-1; 9 bases are a match to TRBD2. CDR1 SGDLS and CDR2 YYNGEE come from the germline V gene. The J segment lost 8 bases and the V segment lost 0 bases, leaving 3 bases of the junction unmatched. This CDR3 has 14 residues. CDR3 loop: CASSVDASGDEQFF. The CDR3 nucleotides are TGTGCCAGCAGCGTAGACGCTAGCGGGGATGAGCAGTTCTTC.

The J gene is TRBJ2-6, the V gene TRBV9, with 9 bases that match TRBD2. The CDR3 is made up of 17 amino acids. Germline V CDR1 and CDR2: SGDLS, YYNGEE. V lost 1 base and J lost 0; bases outside the gene matches: 2. CDR3: CASSVPSGVSGANVLTF. For the CDR3, the DNA is TGTGCCAGCAGCGTACCTAGCGGGGTCTCTGGGGCCAACGTCCTGACTTTC.

This chain joins TRBV28 and TRBJ2-5; unclear D gene. Germline V gives CDR1 MDHEN, CDR2 SYDVKM. V was pared by 5 bases and J by 4 bases, with 11 bases between. The CDR3 extends over 13 amino acids. The CDR3 spells CASSLAVGETQYF. CDR3 in DNA: TGTGCCAGCAGTCTCGCGGTGGGAGAGACCCAGTACTTC.

This chain's CDR3 is CASSLPPASPPYNEQFF. As DNA, the CDR3 is TGTGCCAGCAGTCTCCCCCCCGCTAGTCCCCCATACAATGAGCAGTTCTTC. The chain employs TRBV28 and TRBJ2-1; D gene ambiguous. The CDR3 covers 17 residues. Trimming took off 5 bases at V and 4 bases at J, with 21 bases between the two ends. The V gene's germline CDR1 is MDHEN and CDR2 SYDVKM.

The rearrangement uses TRBV19 and TRBJ2-2, with D unresolved. The V and J ends lost 2 bases and 7 bases respectively, with 8 bases between them. Germline V lookup: CDR1 LNHDA, CDR2 SQIVND (reference sequence). The CDR3 has 13 amino acids. CDR3 sequence reads: CASSISTGGELFF. DNA of the CDR3: TGTGCCAGTAGTATATCGACGGGCGGGGAGCTGTTTTTT.